This T cell receptor beta chain was sequenced during a study of regulatory dendritic cells for organ transplantation. For the study at large: Monocytes received vitamin D3 on days 0 and 4, IL-10 on day 4.

This CDR3 has 13 residues. The V end was cut by 3 bases, the J end by 8 bases, with 13 bases between. Looked up from germline, CDR1 is SGHDN and CDR2 is FVKESK. Measured with immunoSEQ multiplex PCR; TCRdb has only the in-frame clones, and not every one. The repertoire has some 10,000 clones, over 80% of them found once; the top ten carry over 2%. Remarks on this clone: Antigen: not known.

Sorted subsets were CFSE-labeled and cultured 4 to 6 days with allogeneic dendritic cells. This sequence originates from a human donor in good health. Sample: memory CD4+ T cells from blood cultured with dendritic cells. Stated subset: CD45RO+ memory T cells. The V and J genes are TRBV14 and TRBJ1-2; D is unclear. CDR3 region: CASSHARGGGYTF. DNA for the CDR3: TGTGCCAGCAGCCACGCCCGGGGAGGGGGCTACACCTTC.